This entry describes one T cell receptor (beta chain). What it binds is not known. The CDR3 contains 14 residues. J was trimmed by 6 bases and V by 5 bases; bases with no gene match: 6. Germline assignment: CDR1 MNHEY and CDR2 SMNVEV (reference sequence). One or more pre-ART and two or more post-ART PBMC samples were available from each donor. This record belongs to a study of long-term antiretroviral therapy in people with HIV. Study-wide results and caveats: Whichever time point was examined, clones expanded before ART dominated the repertoire.

Running of the v3.0 immunoSEQ assay took place at survey level. Target depth was about 35,000-55,000 T-cell genomes per sample. Sequenced by immunoSEQ multiplex PCR; TCRdb stores in-frame clones only, minus some. The table shows approximately 19,000 clones, with more than 70% occurring only once. This sequence was found in a woman in her 50s with HIV. The gene calls are TRBV27 and TRBJ2-1; 8 bases agree with TRBD2. Sequenced material: unsorted PBMCs, taken 2.6 years after starting antiretroviral therapy. The CDR3 DNA is TGTGCCAGCAGTAGGGGACTAGAAGCCAATGAGCAGTTCTTC. Translated: CASSRGLEANEQFF.